The 22 T cell receptor beta chains below come from one sample, sequenced in a study of blood T cell repertoires in COVID-19. Some clones are missing from TCRdb's copy, which holds only in-frame ones; the method was immunoSEQ multiplex PCR. The data contain some 130,000 clones, 85% to 90% of them singletons. The specimen was peripheral blood. The receptors were gathered from a man in his fifties or sixties with active or convalescent COVID-19.

This chain links TRBV5-4 with TRBJ2-1, with 9 bases matching TRBD1. The CDR3 runs to 15 residues. The V gene end was trimmed by 0 bases and the J gene end by 6 bases; junction bases not matched to a gene: 4. CDR1 and CDR2 from the germline V gene are SGHNT and YYREEE (reference sequence). The CDR3 DNA reads as TGTGCCAGCAGCTTGGTGGGGACAGGGCCCAATGAGCAGTTCTTC. Amino acid sequence: CASSLVGTGPNEQFF.

This clone was seen ten or more times. The J gene is TRBJ2-7, the V gene TRBV6-6, with a weak D call TRBD1 (6 bases). The CDR3 contains 14 residues. V lost 6 bases and J lost 0, with 12 bases in between. Looked up from germline, CDR1 is MNHNY and CDR2 is SVGAGI (reference sequence). The DNA for the CDR3 is TGTGCCAGCAGGACTAACAGGGACTCCTACGAGCAGTACTTC. It codes for CASRTNRDSYEQYF.

The sample holds one count of this clone. The chain is built from TRBV6-2 or TRBV6-3 and TRBJ2-2, with 9 bases that match TRBD2. Germline trimming cut 2 bases from V and 1 base from J; bases unmatched to any gene: 8. This CDR3 has 18 amino acids. The germline CDR1 and CDR2 sequences are MNHEY and SVGEGT. In nucleotides, the CDR3 is TGTGCCAGCAGTTACCCTAGCGGGAAAACACTGAACACCGGGGAGCTGTTTTTT. Translating it yields CASSYPSGKTLNTGELFF.

This clone was seen once. The rearrangement links TRBV7-6 to TRBJ2-5, with TRBD2 as a possible D gene (6 bases). The V gene lost 4 bases and the J gene lost 3 bases, with 12 bases spanning the gap. Germline assignment: CDR1 SGHVS and CDR2 FNYEAQ. The CDR3 is made up of 14 amino acids. CDR3 sequence reads: CASSSEPGEETQYF. The CDR3 DNA is TGTGCCAGCAGCTCCGAACCGGGAGAAGAGACCCAGTACTTC.

The V gene is TRBV21-1, the J gene TRBJ2-1; TRBD2 is taken as the D call from the table, unchecked against the DNA. TRBV21-1 is classified as a pseudogene. The CDR3 sequence is 14 residues long. The CDR3 region is CASSSVRAYNEQFF. CDR3 DNA: TGTGCCAGCAGCTCAGTTCGGGCCTACAATGAGCAGTTCTTC.

The rearrangement links TRBV30 to TRBJ2-1; TRBD2 aligns across 10 bases. Germline V gene data show CDR1 as GTSNPN and CDR2 as SVGIG (reference sequence). V dropped 1 base and J dropped 8; count of bases not matched to a gene: 8. The CDR3 spans 15 residues. Here the CDR3 DNA reads TGTGCCTGGAGTGCGGCAGCGGGAGGGCCTGATGAGCAGTTCTTC. Amino acids: CAWSAAAGGPDEQFF.

V usage is TRBV5-1 and J usage is TRBJ1-5, with D uncertain. There are 15 residues in the CDR3. In germline, CDR1 is SGHRS, CDR2 YFSETQ. The V and J ends lost 0 bases and 0 bases respectively, with 7 bases between them. CDR3 protein: CASSLGFGSNQPQHF. In DNA form, the CDR3 reads TGCGCCAGCAGCTTGGGGTTCGGTAGCAATCAGCCCCAGCATTTT.

The chain recombines TRBV28 with TRBJ1-2; D may be TRBD1 (5 bases). Trimming removed 2 bases at V and 0 bases at J, with 13 bases between. Per the germline V gene, CDR1 is MDHEN and CDR2 is SYDVKM. The CDR3 runs 16 residues. The CDR3 is CASSLRARQSNYGYTF. In DNA, the CDR3 is TGTGCCAGCAGTTTACGAGCCAGACAGTCTAACTATGGCTACACCTTC.

The chain uses TRBV7-2 and TRBJ2-3; 10 positions match TRBD2. This CDR3 spans 17 amino acids. Trimming removed 1 base from V and 4 bases from J; junction bases left unmatched: 8. CDR1 SGHTA and CDR2 FQGNSA come from the germline V gene. CDR3 DNA sequence: TGTGCCAGCAGCTTAGTTAGCGGGGGGCCCCCGGCAGATACGCAGTATTTT. Its protein is CASSLVSGGPPADTQYF.

This rearrangement joins TRBV11-2 to TRBJ1-1, with TRBD1 as a possible D gene (6 bases). Germline CDR1 SGHAT, CDR2 FQNNGV. The CDR3 consists of 17 residues. V was pared by 1 base and J by 5 bases, with 20 bases between. The CDR3 sequence: CASSLGPGGPRGTEAFF. DNA for the CDR3: TGTGCCAGCAGCTTAGGTCCGGGGGGGCCGAGAGGGACTGAAGCTTTCTTT.

The V gene is TRBV5-1, the J gene TRBJ2-1; possible D gene TRBD2, 6 bases. CDR1 and CDR2 (germline): SGHRS, YFSETQ. This CDR3 comprises 13 residues. V was pared by 4 bases and J by 7 bases, with 12 bases between. The CDR3 sequence: CASSAGLLNEQFF. The CDR3 DNA reads as TGCGCCAGCAGCGCCGGACTATTGAATGAGCAGTTCTTC.

This clone was seen a single time. The chain uses TRBV19 and TRBJ1-1; 10 bases fit TRBD1. CDR1 and CDR2 from the germline V gene are LNHDA and SQIVND (reference sequence). The CDR3 covers 17 residues. V dropped 8 bases and J dropped 1; count of bases not matched to a gene: 13. The CDR3 nucleotides read TGTGCCAGTCTAAATAAAGGGGGACAGGGGTCGAACACTGAAGCTTTCTTT. This translates into CASLNKGGQGSNTEAFF.

The genes are TRBV12-3 or TRBV12-4 and TRBJ1-4; D uncertain. Trimming left V 1 base short and J 4 bases short, with 4 bases between. The CDR3 runs 13 residues. CDR3 loop: CASSLGLNEKLFF. CDR3 in DNA: TGTGCCAGCAGTTTAGGACTTAATGAAAAACTGTTTTTT.

CDR3 amino acids: CASIGTGGTGELFF. In nucleotides, the CDR3 is TGTGCCAGCATCGGGACAGGGGGCACCGGGGAGCTGTTTTTT. This chain links TRBV6-5 with TRBJ2-2, with 11 bases matching TRBD1. The CDR3 consists of 14 residues. Germline-derived CDR1 and CDR2 are MNHEY and SVGAGI. V lost 7 bases, J lost 4 bases, and 2 bases stayed unmatched.

The chain recombines TRBV9 with TRBJ2-5; D is unclear. This CDR3 region has 18 residues. Germline-derived CDR1 and CDR2 are SGDLS and YYNGEE. V was pared by 3 bases and J by 5 bases, with 26 bases between. CDR3 loop: CASSANPPGSQIVETQYF. CDR3 sequence (DNA): TGTGCCAGCAGCGCGAATCCACCCGGGTCCCAGATCGTGGAGACCCAGTACTTC.

V and J are TRBV18 and TRBJ2-5; 8 bases line up with TRBD1. This CDR3 is built from 13 residues. Germline CDR1 KGHSH, CDR2 LQKENI. Trimming took 3 bases from V and 6 from J; bases not matched to a gene: 3. The CDR3 protein is CASSPRTGQTQYF. Written as DNA, the CDR3 is TGTGCCAGCTCACCCAGGACAGGGCAGACCCAGTACTTC.

This sequence joins TRBV7-7 and TRBJ2-7; no definite D call. The germline CDR1 and CDR2 sequences are SSHAT and FNYEAQ (reference sequence). This CDR3 is 13 amino acids long. Trimming removed 1 base at V and 5 bases at J, with 9 bases between. This CDR3 reads CASSLGLENEQYF. CDR3 DNA sequence: TGTGCCAGCAGCTTAGGGCTAGAAAACGAGCAGTACTTC.

The CDR3 loop is CASSSDGADLVGLFF. The CDR3 nucleotides are TGCGCCAGCAGCTCGGATGGGGCAGACCTTGTTGGACTGTTTTTT. The chain couples TRBV5-1 to TRBJ1-4; D may be TRBD1 (5 bases). With 3 bases removed from V and 13 bases from J, the gap between germline ends came to 22 bases. Per germline, CDR1 SGHRS and CDR2 YFSETQ. CDR3 length: 15 amino acids.

As regards this clone: Other DNA variants within this sample encode the same CDR3. The genes are TRBV7-2 and TRBJ2-3; D not certain. This CDR3 is built from 11 residues. Trimming took off 4 bases at V and 4 bases at J, with 3 bases between the two ends. Germline CDR1 reads SGHTA; CDR2 reads FQGNSA. CDR3 amino acids: CASSSADTQYF. CDR3 coding DNA: TGTGCCAGCAGCTCTGCAGATACGCAGTATTTT.

The chain employs TRBV3-1 (or the pseudogene TRBV3-2) and TRBJ2-2; D is perhaps TRBD2 (6 bases). The length of the CDR3 is 12 residues. Trimming cost V 3 bases and J 7 bases, with 6 bases left between them. Germline V gene lookup returns CDR1 LGHDT and CDR2 YNNKEL (reference sequence). The chain's CDR3 is CASSQGLGELFF. The CDR3 region has the DNA TGTGCCAGCAGCCAGGGACTCGGGGAGCTGTTTTTT.

The chain employs TRBV7-8 and TRBJ2-7; D is unclear. Trimming cost V 2 bases and J 7 bases, with 12 bases left between them. CDR1 and CDR2 (germline): SGHVS, FQNEAQ. The CDR3 runs 13 residues. CDR3 amino acids: CASSLTKHWEQYF. CDR3 nucleotides: TGTGCCAGCAGCTTAACTAAGCATTGGGAGCAGTACTTC.

This chain connects TRBV7-8 to TRBJ2-3; 15 nucleotides line up with TRBD2. Unmatched junction bases numbered 18, after V lost 7 bases and J lost 1 base. Looked up from germline, CDR1 is SGHVS and CDR2 is FQNEAQ. CDR3 length: 21 amino acids. The CDR3 protein is CASTKGLAGGRSSFGTDTQYF. CDR3 DNA: TGTGCCAGCACTAAGGGACTAGCGGGAGGTCGATCGTCGTTCGGCACAGATACGCAGTATTTT. The full variable domain, its missing parts supplied by reference TRBV7-8 and TRBJ2-3, is GAGVSQSPRYKVAKRGQDVALRCDPISGHVSLFWYQQALGQGPEFLTYFQNEAQLDKSGLPSDRFFAERPEGSVSTLKIQRTQQEDSAVYLCASTKGLAGGRSSFGTDTQYFGPGTRLTVL.